The sequence of this T cell receptor beta chain was determined in a study of blood T cell repertoires in COVID-19. The wider study: Sources were T cells, B-cell-depleted T cells, or PBMCs; the material itself was cDNA or gDNA.

Original handling: Researchers report that nucleated cell counts were estimated from reference gene primer amplification. Sequencing was performed with immunoSEQ multiplex PCR; in TCRdb, only in-frame clones are kept and a portion is missing. Clonal size and the V and J genes are those of that table, whereas D and trimming came from the DNA. The table records about 670,000 clones, around 89% of them present only once. The germline gives CDR1 MNHEY, CDR2 SVGAGI. There are 15 residues in the CDR3. The ends were cut back, 0 bases at V and 6 bases at J, with 14 bases in the middle. This chain links TRBV6-5 with TRBJ1-2; D is perhaps TRBD1 (6 bases). Specimen: peripheral blood. This clonotype was sampled from a woman between 18 and 29 years old with acute or convalescent COVID-19. The CDR3 region is CASSYSTQGSDGYTF. CDR3 DNA sequence: TGTGCCAGCAGTTACTCGACCCAGGGGTCGGATGGCTACACCTTC.